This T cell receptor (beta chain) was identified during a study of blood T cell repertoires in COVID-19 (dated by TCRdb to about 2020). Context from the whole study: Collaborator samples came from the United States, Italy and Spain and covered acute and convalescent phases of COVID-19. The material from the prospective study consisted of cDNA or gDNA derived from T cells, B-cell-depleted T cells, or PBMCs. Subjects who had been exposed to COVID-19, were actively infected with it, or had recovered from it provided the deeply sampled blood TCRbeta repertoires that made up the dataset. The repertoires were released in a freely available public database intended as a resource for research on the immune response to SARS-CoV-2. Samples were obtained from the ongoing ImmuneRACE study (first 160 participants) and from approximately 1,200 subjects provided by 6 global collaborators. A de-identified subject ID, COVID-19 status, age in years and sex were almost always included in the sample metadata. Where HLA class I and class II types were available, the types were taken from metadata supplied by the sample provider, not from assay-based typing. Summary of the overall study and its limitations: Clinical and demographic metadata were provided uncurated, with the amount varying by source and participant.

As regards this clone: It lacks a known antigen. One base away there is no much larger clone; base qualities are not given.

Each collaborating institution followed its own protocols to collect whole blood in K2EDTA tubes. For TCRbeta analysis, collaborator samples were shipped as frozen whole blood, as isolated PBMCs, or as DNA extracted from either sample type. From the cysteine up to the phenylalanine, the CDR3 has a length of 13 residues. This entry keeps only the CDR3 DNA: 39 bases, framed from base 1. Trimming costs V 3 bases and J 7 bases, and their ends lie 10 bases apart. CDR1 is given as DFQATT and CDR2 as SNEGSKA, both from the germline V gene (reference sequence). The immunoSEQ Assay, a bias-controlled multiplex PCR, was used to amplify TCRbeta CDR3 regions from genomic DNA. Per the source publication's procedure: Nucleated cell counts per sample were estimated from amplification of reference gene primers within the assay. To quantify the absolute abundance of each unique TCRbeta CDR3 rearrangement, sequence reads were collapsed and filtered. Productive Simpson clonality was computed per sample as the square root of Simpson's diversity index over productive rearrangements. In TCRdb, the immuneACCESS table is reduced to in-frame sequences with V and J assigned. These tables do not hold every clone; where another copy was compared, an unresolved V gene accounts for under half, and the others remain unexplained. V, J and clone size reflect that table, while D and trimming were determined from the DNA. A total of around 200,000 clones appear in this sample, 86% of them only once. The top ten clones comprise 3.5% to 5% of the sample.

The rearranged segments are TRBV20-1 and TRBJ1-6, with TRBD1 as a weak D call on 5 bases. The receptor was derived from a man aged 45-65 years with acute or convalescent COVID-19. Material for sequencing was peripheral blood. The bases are TGCAGTGCTAGTGCAGGGCTAAATTCACCCCTCCACTTT. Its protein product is CSASAGLNSPLHF.